A selection of T cell receptor beta chains follows, all from one sample in a study of lymphopenia after photon versus proton radiotherapy. The assay was immunoSEQ multiplex PCR, and TCRdb's table has in-frame clones only and misses some. The profile shows roughly 53,000 clones, 80% to 90% of them singletons. Material: peripheral blood, obtained from a patient treated with photon-based radiotherapy. The receptors stem from a man over 45 with gastric cancer. CDR3s include the opening cysteine and the closing phenylalanine or tryptophan. A D gene is named only where the DNA matches it firmly. Not every row has a clone size; where given, it reads once, few, many or a size class.

size,D,J,V,DNA,CDR3
once,TRBD1,TRBJ1-4,TRBV19,TGTGCCAGTAGTAAAGTCGGGACAGGTGAAAAACTGTTTTTT,CASSKVGTGEKLFF
NA,NA,TRBJ2-7,TRBV30,TGTGCCTGGGGACTCGGGGCCCCCGGCTCCTACGAGCAGTACTTC,CAWGLGAPGSYEQYF
NA,NA,TRBJ2-6,TRBV25-1,TGTGCCAGCAGCCGACAGGAGACCTCTGGGGCCAACGTCCTGACTTTC,CASSRQETSGANVLTF
once,NA,TRBJ2-7,TRBV21-1,TGTGCCAGCAGCAAATCCCAGCGGGATCCCTACGAGCAGTACTTC,CASSKSQRDPYEQYF
NA,TRBD1,TRBJ2-7,TRBV5-1,TGCGCCAGCAGCGTGGGACAGGGAGGGTACGAGCAGTACTTC,CASSVGQGGYEQYF
NA,NA,TRBJ1-2,TRBV4-1,TGCGCCAGCAGCCACAACATAGACAGCTCTAACTATGGCTACACCTTC,CASSHNIDSSNYGYTF
NA,NA,TRBJ2-7,TRBV4-1,TGCGCCAGCAGCCAAGTTATGACTGAAGCCTACGAGCAGTACTTC,CASSQVMTEAYEQYF
once,TRBD2,TRBJ2-7,TRBV9,TGTGCCAGCAGGGGAGGGGGACTAGCGGTTTACGAGCAGTACTTC,CASRGGGLAVYEQYF
NA,TRBD2,TRBJ2-1,TRBV18,TGTGCCAGCTCACCCTTAGCGGGGGGCTCCTACAATGAGCAGTTCTTC,CASSPLAGGSYNEQFF
once,NA,TRBJ1-1,TRBV18,TGTGCCAGCTCACCACCGGGGATCCAGAACACTGAAGCTTTCTTT,CASSPPGIQNTEAFF
NA,NA,TRBJ2-7,TRBV25-1,TGTGCCAGCATTGCGACTAGCTCCTACGAGCAGTACTTC,CASIATSSYEQYF
NA,TRBD1,TRBJ1-2,TRBV28,TGTGCCAGCAGTTTCCCGGGACAGGGGAACTATGGCTACACCTTC,CASSFPGQGNYGYTF
NA,TRBD2,TRBJ2-1,TRBV5-1,TGCGCCAGCAGCTGGCTAGCGGGAGCCTACAATGAGCAGTTCTTC,CASSWLAGAYNEQFF
NA,NA,TRBJ2-5,TRBV6-6,TGTGCCAGCAGTTCCCCTGCACAAGAGACCCAGTACTTC,CASSSPAQETQYF
NA,NA,TRBJ2-1,TRBV7-7,TGTGCCAGCAGCTTAGAGGTAGCGGCCTACAATGAGCAGTTCTTC,CASSLEVAAYNEQFF
NA,TRBD1,TRBJ1-4,TRBV6-5,TGTGCCAGCAGTTACTCTAGACAGGGTCGGGAAAAACTGTTTTTT,CASSYSRQGREKLFF
NA,TRBD1,TRBJ2-6,TRBV7-9,TGTGCCAGCAGCTTTTTCTGGCCAGGGGGCACCTCTGGGGCCAACGTCCTGACTTTC,CASSFFWPGGTSGANVLTF
NA,NA,TRBJ2-7,TRBV11-2,TGTGCCAGCAGCTTAGAACGGACGGCCATGTCCTACGAGCAGTACTTC,CASSLERTAMSYEQYF
NA,NA,TRBJ2-7,TRBV5-4,TGTGCCAGCAGCTTGGGGGGGGACCCCTCCTACGAGCAGTACTTC,CASSLGGDPSYEQYF
NA,TRBD2,TRBJ2-7,TRBV28,TGTGCCAGCAGTACTAGCGGGAGTAGGACCTACGAGCAGTACTTC,CASSTSGSRTYEQYF
few,NA,TRBJ1-4,TRBV2,TGTGCCAGCAGGGACCAGCTAAATGAAAAACTGTTTTTT,CASRDQLNEKLFF
few,NA,TRBJ2-7,TRBV10-2,TGCGCCAGCAGTGAGTACTCCTACGAGCAGTACTTC,CASSEYSYEQYF
NA,NA,TRBJ2-7,TRBV5-1,TGCGCCAGCAGCATTGCAGGCTACGAGCAGTACTTC,CASSIAGYEQYF
NA,NA,TRBJ2-7,TRBV4-1,TGCGCCAGCAGCCAAGGTTACGGCGAGCAGTACTTC,CASSQGYGEQYF
NA,NA,TRBJ2-2,TRBV10-2,TGCGCCAGCAGAGGGGGGCCGACAGCGATGAACACCGGGGAGCTGTTTTTT,CASRGGPTAMNTGELFF
NA,NA,TRBJ2-2,TRBV7-6,TGTGCCAGCAGCCCTGACTTCACCGGGGAGCTGTTTTTT,CASSPDFTGELFF
NA,NA,TRBJ2-7,TRBV6-5,TGTGCCAGCAGTTACTCAACGGGAGTGGACGAGCAGTACTTC,CASSYSTGVDEQYF
NA,TRBD2,TRBJ2-1,TRBV18,TGTGCCAGCTCACTCACCCAAGGACTAGCGGGACCCCTGAACAATGAGCAGTTCTTC,CASSLTQGLAGPLNNEQFF
NA,NA,TRBJ2-7,TRBV9,TGTGCCAGCAGCGTAGGGGGCACCTACGAGCAGTACTTC,CASSVGGTYEQYF
NA,NA,TRBJ2-3,TRBV5-4,TGTGCCAGCAGCTTTGCGTCGGCTGGCACAGATACGCAGTATTTT,CASSFASAGTDTQYF
NA,NA,TRBJ2-1,TRBV7-2,TGTGCCAGCAGCTTATCCAGGAACAATGAGCAGTTCTTC,CASSLSRNNEQFF
NA,TRBD1,TRBJ2-2,TRBV7-6,TGTGCCAGCAGCTCAGACAGGGGTGGCACCGGGGAGCTGTTTTTT,CASSSDRGGTGELFF
NA,NA,TRBJ2-2,TRBV2,TGTGCCAGCATCATGGGGGGCAGGAACACCGGGGAGCTGTTTTTT,CASIMGGRNTGELFF
NA,TRBD1,TRBJ2-3,TRBV27,TGTGCCAGCAGCCGCCGACAGGGGGCGAGGGGCACAGATACGCAGTATTTT,CASSRRQGARGTDTQYF
NA,NA,TRBJ2-5,TRBV18,TGTGCCAGCTCACCACCTCGCGGATTTGGAAGGGAGACCCAGTACTTC,CASSPPRGFGRETQYF
NA,NA,TRBJ2-6,TRBV27,TGTGCCAGCAGTTTATCGGGACTCCTAAGGGCTTCTGGGGCCAACGTCCTGACTTTC,CASSLSGLLRASGANVLTF
NA,NA,TRBJ2-5,TRBV19,TGTGCCAGTAGTGCAGGACAGCCTCAAGAGACCCAGTACTTC,CASSAGQPQETQYF
once,TRBD2,TRBJ2-2,TRBV5-1,TGCGCCAGCAGCCTAGCGGGAGGACTTTCCGGGGAGCTGTTTTTT,CASSLAGGLSGELFF
NA,NA,TRBJ1-1,TRBV19,TGTGCCAGTAGTATATCGGCCAGAATGAACACTGAAGCTTTCTTT,CASSISARMNTEAFF
NA,TRBD2,TRBJ2-2,TRBV5-1,TGCGCCAGCAGCACGGGACTAGCGGTGGCCGGGGAGCTGTTTTTT,CASSTGLAVAGELFF
NA,NA,TRBJ2-7,TRBV6-1,TGTGCCAGCACCACGGGCTCCTACGAGCAGTACTTC,CASTTGSYEQYF
NA,TRBD1,TRBJ2-6,TRBV5-8,TGTGCCAGCAGCTCAGGGACAGCCTCTGGGGCCAACGTCCTGACTTTC,CASSSGTASGANVLTF
NA,TRBD2,TRBJ2-3,TRBV5-1,TGCGCCAGCAGCCGACTAGCGGGAGGGCCGAGCACAGATACGCAGTATTTT,CASSRLAGGPSTDTQYF
NA,NA,TRBJ2-7,TRBV27,TGTGCCAGCAGCTATAAGGGGGTGTCGAGCTCCTACGAGCAGTACTTC,CASSYKGVSSSYEQYF
NA,TRBD2,TRBJ2-1,TRBV6-4,TGTGCCAGCAGCCCGACTAGCGGGAGGGGCAATGAGCAGTTCTTC,CASSPTSGRGNEQFF
NA,NA,TRBJ2-2,TRBV21-1,TGTGCCAGCAGCACGTTGAACACCGGGGAGCTGTTTTTT,CASSTLNTGELFF
NA,TRBD1,TRBJ1-5,TRBV29-1,TGCAGCGTCGGGACAGGCAATCAGCCCCAGCATTTT,CSVGTGNQPQHF
NA,NA,TRBJ2-4,TRBV7-2,TGTGCCAGCAGCGCCGGACAGTGGGTAGCCAAAAACATTCAGTACTTC,CASSAGQWVAKNIQYF
NA,NA,TRBJ1-1,TRBV30,TGTGCCTGGAGTGCTGAGATGAACACTGAAGCTTTCTTT,CAWSAEMNTEAFF
NA,TRBD2,TRBJ2-1,TRBV19,TGTGCCAGTAGTATGAAGTCCCTAGCGGGAGGGTATGAGCAGTTCTTC,CASSMKSLAGGYEQFF
NA,TRBD2,TRBJ2-5,TRBV7-2,TGTGCCAGCAGCTCCCAGGGGAGCGGGAGAGGAGAGACCCAGTACTTC,CASSSQGSGRGETQYF
NA,TRBD2,TRBJ2-7,TRBV27,TGTGCCAGCAGCCTTAGCGGGGGAGGGGCCTACGAGCAGTACTTC,CASSLSGGGAYEQYF
NA,NA,TRBJ2-7,TRBV18,TGTGCCAGCTCACAATCGTTGGGCGGCTACGAGCAGTACTTC,CASSQSLGGYEQYF
NA,NA,TRBJ2-7,TRBV7-9,TGTGCCAGCAGCTTAGGTAGGACTACCAACGACGAGCAGTACTTC,CASSLGRTTNDEQYF